The TCR beta chain described here comes from a study of blood T cells in healthy people across ages. Study outcomes and limitations: Estimates of diversity drawn from one million T cells were considered underestimates.

For this clonotype: Its specificity is unknown. One end of the junction varies from germline; a read error may be responsible.

This CDR3 has 17 residues. The germline V gene has CDR1 MNHEY and CDR2 SMNVEV (reference sequence). Then a second PCR, running roughly 7 to 11 cycles, was carried out with a sample-barcoded 5' primer and a J-beta primer mix. Via MiXCR, TCRdb re-called the 5' RACE reads, giving one row per CDR3 protein. This table has some 940,000 distinct CDR3 sequences, 29% appearing once. This sample also appeared in a second study, on T cells of mothers and their children. That paper states: Samples were provided by three healthy Caucasian mothers and their six children. Second-PCR amplification with M1S added sample barcodes and 2-4 random nucleotides. Over 8 million TCR beta CDR3 reads were obtained from each mother, and 3 million to 3.5 million from each child.

This sequence was found in a woman aged 40 to 50 in good health. The chain recombines TRBV27 with TRBJ1-2; D may be TRBD1 (6 bases). The sequencing sample was made of blood. As DNA, the CDR3 is TGTGCCAGCAGTTTATACGGGATATCCGTGGGGGCCTATAGCTACACCTTC. It codes for CASSLYGISVGAYSYTF.